This T cell receptor (beta chain) is from a study of T cell repertoires in cytomegalovirus infection (dated by TCRdb to the late 2010s). Broadly, across the study: The HLA type of each donor mattered for the analysis, because public TCR beta signatures pointed to carriage of CMV infection along with the matching HLA type.

Sequencing instrument: Illumina HiSeq 1500. TCRdb reprocessed the public reads (quality trimming at Q25 with fastp, clone calling with MiXCR) and kept in-frame beta chains. Rows with one shared CDR3 protein collapse into an entry with the most common genes and DNA. The sample has a few hundred thousand distinct CDR3 sequences on record, less than 9.5% of them singletons. Roughly 16% of the sample belongs to the ten largest clones. The count of this clonotype is one. Its recognized antigen is unknown. The sample holds no much larger clone one base away, and base qualities are not on file. One read is thin evidence. Cut back by 5 bases and 7 bases, the V and J ends lie 24 bases apart. According to the germline V gene, CDR1 reads MDHEN and CDR2 reads SYDVKM. The CDR3 sequence holds 17 residues, the cysteine and phenylalanine included. The only DNA kept is the CDR3, 51 bases in frame from the first base.

Overall study results and their limits: The ex vivo response was dominated by HLA-C-restricted CMV-specific TCR beta clonotypes, and the single most frequent clonotype in two of eight donors was supplied by these HLA-C-restricted clonotypes. Carriers of CMV infection plus the relevant HLA type were discriminated by the cumulative frequency of public TCR beta family members in the study cohort and in an independent approximately 400-donor cohort.

The sequence joins TRBV28 to TRBJ1-5; matching of 5 bases hints at TRBD1 as the D gene. The TCR comes from a human donor in good health (CMV status not recorded). Some clones in this sample may be carry-over from other donors' samples. The sequenced sample was PBMCs. The CDR3 loop reads CASSVTQGRVGLQPQHF. Read as DNA, the sequence is TGTGCCAGCAGTGTAACTCAGGGACGGGTAGGCTTGCAGCCCCAGCATTTT.